The entry below describes one TCR beta chain. Germline V CDR1 and CDR2: LGHNT, FRNRAP. The CDR3 loop spans 17 amino acids. Deletions cut 6 bases from V and 1 base from J, with 19 bases between. The data are from a study of T cell changes during pregnancy in multiple sclerosis. This table comes from immunoSEQ multiplex PCR, and its TCRdb copy is limited to in-frame clones, with some not included. This sample has about 100,000 clones, with about nine tenths found just once. The input for sequencing was peripheral blood, taken after pregnancy. The clonotype was recovered from a female donor with multiple sclerosis, enrolled in a pregnancy study. The genes are TRBV12-5 and TRBJ2-1, with TRBD2 as a possible D gene (6 bases). In DNA form, the CDR3 reads TGTGCTAGTGGCCTCGGGGGAACGGGTGAGTCCTACAATGAGCAGTTCTTC. Amino acids: CASGLGGTGESYNEQFF.